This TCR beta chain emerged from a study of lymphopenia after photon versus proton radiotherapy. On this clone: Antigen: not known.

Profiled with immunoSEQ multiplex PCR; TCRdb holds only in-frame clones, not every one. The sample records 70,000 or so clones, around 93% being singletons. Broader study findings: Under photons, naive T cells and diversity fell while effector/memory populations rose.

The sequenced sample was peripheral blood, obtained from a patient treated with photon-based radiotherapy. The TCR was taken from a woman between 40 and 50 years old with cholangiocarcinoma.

The CDR3 nucleotides read TGTGCCTGGAGTTCACTAGCGGGAGAGGGAGATACGCAGTATTTT. Protein sequence: CAWSSLAGEGDTQYF. The rearrangement joins TRBV30 to TRBJ2-3; TRBD2 aligns across 11 bases. The trim removed 2 bases at V and 5 bases at J, leaving 6 bases unmatched. In germline, CDR1 is GTSNPN, CDR2 SVGIG (reference sequence). The CDR3 loop spans 15 amino acids.